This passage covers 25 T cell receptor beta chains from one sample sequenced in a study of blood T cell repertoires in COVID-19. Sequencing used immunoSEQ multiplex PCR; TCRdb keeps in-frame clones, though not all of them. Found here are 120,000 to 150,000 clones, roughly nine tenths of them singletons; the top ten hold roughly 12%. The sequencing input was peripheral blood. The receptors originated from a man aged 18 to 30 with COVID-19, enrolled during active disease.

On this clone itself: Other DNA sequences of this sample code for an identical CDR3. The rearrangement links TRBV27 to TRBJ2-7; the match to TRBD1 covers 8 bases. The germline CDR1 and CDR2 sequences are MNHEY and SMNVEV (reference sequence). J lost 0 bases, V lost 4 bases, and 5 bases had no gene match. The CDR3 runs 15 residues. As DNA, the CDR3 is TGTGCCAGCAGTTCCCGACAGGGGACCTCCTACGAGCAGTACTTC. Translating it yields CASSSRQGTSYEQYF.

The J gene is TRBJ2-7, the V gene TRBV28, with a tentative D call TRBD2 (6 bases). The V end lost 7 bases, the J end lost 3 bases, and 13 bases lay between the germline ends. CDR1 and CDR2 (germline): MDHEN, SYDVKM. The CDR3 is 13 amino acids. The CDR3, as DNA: TGTGCCAGCAACTTGGGGCGGGGCTACGAGCAGTACTTC. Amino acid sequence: CASNLGRGYEQYF.

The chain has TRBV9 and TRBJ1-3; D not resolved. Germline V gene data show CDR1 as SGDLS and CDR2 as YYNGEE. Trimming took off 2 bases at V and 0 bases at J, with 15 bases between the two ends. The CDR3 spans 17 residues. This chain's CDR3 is CASSVGLLGPSGNTIYF. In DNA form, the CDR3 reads TGTGCCAGCAGCGTTGGACTCCTCGGGCCCTCTGGAAACACCATATATTTT. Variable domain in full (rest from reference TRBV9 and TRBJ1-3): DSGVTQTPKHLITATGQRVTLRCSPRSGDLSVYWYQQSLDQGLQFLIQYYNGEERAKGNILERFSAQQFPDLHSELNLSSLELGDSALYFCASSVGLLGPSGNTIYFGEGSWLTVV.

CDR3 loop: CASSYQQGGEQYF. The DNA for the CDR3 is TGTGCCAGCAGTTACCAACAGGGGGGCGAGCAGTACTTC. The chain recombines TRBV6-5 with TRBJ2-7, with 8 bases lining up with TRBD1. V lost 2 bases, J lost 6 bases, and 3 bases stayed unmatched. This CDR3 comprises 13 residues. Germline-derived CDR1 and CDR2 are MNHEY and SVGAGI.

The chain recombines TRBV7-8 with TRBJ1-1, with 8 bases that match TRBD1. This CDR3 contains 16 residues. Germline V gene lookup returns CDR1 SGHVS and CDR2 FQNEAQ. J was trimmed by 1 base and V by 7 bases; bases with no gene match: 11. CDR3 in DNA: TGTGCCAGCATCGCACCCCGGACAGGGAGGAACACTGAAGCTTTCTTT. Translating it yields CASIAPRTGRNTEAFF.

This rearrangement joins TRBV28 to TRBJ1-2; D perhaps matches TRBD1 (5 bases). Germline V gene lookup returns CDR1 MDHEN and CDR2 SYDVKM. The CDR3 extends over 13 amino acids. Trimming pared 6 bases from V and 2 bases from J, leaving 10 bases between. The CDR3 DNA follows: TGTGCCAGCAGGGGCAGGGTAAACTATGGCTACACCTTC. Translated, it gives CASRGRVNYGYTF.

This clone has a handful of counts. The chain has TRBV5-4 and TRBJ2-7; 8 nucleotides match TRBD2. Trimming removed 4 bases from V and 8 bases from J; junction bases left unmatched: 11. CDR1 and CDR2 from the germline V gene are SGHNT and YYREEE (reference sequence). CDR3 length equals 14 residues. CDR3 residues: CASSPTRGGVKQYF. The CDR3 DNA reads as TGTGCCAGCAGCCCCACTCGGGGGGGCGTCAAGCAGTACTTC.

CDR3 sequence (DNA): TGTGCCAGCTCACCACAGAGAACAGACTCCTACGAGCAGTACTTC. This encodes CASSPQRTDSYEQYF. The V call is TRBV18, the J call TRBJ2-7; D is unresolved. CDR3 size: 15 residues. Between the trimmed V and J ends, which lost 1 base and 0 bases, there was a span of 10 bases. CDR1 is KGHSH and CDR2 is LQKENI in the germline V gene. Filled out from reference TRBV18 and TRBJ2-7, the complete variable domain reads NAGVMQNPRHLVRRRGQEARLRCSPMKGHSHVYWYRQLPEEGLKFMVYLQKENIIDESGMPKERFSAEFPKEGPSILRIQQVVRGDSAAYFCASSPQRTDSYEQYFGPGTRLTVT.

The CDR3 protein is CASSYSDTFNQPQHF. The CDR3 coding sequence is TGTGCCAGCAGTTATTCGGACACCTTCAATCAGCCCCAGCATTTT. This chain uses TRBV6-5 with TRBJ1-5, with D possibly matching TRBD1 (5 bases). The CDR3 length is 15 residues. Germline CDR1 MNHEY, CDR2 SVGAGI. V was cut by 3 bases and J by 3 bases, with 12 bases left in between.

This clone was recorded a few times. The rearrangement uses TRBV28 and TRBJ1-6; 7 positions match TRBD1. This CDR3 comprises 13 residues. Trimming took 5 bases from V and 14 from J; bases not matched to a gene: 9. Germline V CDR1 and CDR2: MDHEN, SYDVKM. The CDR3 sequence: CASSKPGDRALHF. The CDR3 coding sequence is TGTGCCAGCAGTAAACCTGGGGACAGAGCCCTCCACTTT. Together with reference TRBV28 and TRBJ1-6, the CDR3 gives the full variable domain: DVKVTQSSRYLVKRTGEKVFLECVQDMDHENMFWYRQDPGLGLRLIYFSYDVKMKEKGDIPEGYSVSREKKERFSLILESASTNQTSMYLCASSKPGDRALHFGNGTRLTVT.

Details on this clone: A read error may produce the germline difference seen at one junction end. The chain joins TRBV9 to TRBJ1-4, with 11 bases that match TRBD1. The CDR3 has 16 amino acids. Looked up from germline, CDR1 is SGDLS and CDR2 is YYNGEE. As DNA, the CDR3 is TGTGCCAGCAGCACAGGGACAGGGGGTCGGAATGAAAAACTGCTTTTT. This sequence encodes CASSTGTGGRNEKLLF.

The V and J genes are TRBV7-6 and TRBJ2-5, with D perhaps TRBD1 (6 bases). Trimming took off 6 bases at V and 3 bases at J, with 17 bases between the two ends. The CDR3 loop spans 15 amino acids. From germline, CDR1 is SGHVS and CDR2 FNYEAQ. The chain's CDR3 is CASRLNLGGEETQYF. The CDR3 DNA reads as TGTGCCAGCAGGCTAAATCTAGGGGGTGAAGAGACCCAGTACTTC.

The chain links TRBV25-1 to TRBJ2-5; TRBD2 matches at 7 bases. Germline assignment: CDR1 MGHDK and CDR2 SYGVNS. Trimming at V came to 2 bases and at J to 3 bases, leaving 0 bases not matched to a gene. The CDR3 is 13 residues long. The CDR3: CASSERGEETQYF. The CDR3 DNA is TGTGCCAGCAGTGAACGGGGGGAAGAGACCCAGTACTTC.

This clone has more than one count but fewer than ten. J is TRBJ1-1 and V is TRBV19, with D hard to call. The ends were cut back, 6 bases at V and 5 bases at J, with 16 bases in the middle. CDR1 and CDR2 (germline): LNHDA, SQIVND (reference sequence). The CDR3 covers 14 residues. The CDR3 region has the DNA TGTGCCAGTAGAGCGGGCACCGGGCGGACTGAAGCTTTCTTT. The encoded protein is CASRAGTGRTEAFF.

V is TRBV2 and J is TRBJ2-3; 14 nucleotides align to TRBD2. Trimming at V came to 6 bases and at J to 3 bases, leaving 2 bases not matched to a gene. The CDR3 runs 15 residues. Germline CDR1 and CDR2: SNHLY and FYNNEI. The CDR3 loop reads CASRRTSGRTDTQYF. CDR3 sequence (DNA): TGTGCCAGCAGGAGGACTAGCGGGAGGACAGATACGCAGTATTTT.

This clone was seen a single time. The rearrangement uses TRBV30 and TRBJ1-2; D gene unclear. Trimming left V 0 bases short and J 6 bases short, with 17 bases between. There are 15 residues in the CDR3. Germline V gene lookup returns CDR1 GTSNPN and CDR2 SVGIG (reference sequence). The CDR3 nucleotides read TGTGCCTGGAGTGTACTCTTCGTGGGCATAGATGGCTACACCTTC. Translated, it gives CAWSVLFVGIDGYTF.

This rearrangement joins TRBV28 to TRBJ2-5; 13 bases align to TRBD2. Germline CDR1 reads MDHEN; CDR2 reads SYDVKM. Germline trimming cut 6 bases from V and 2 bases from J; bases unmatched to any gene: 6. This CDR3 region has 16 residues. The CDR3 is CASSPGLAGMQETQYF. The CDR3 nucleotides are TGTGCCAGCAGCCCGGGACTAGCGGGGATGCAAGAGACCCAGTACTTC.

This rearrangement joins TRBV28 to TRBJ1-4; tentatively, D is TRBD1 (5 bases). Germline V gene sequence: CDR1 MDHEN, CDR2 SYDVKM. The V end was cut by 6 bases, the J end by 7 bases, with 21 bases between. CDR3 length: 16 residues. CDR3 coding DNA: TGTGCCAGCAGCTCTGCTGGGGGGAGGGTGGGTGAAAAACTGTTTTTT. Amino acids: CASSSAGGRVGEKLFF.

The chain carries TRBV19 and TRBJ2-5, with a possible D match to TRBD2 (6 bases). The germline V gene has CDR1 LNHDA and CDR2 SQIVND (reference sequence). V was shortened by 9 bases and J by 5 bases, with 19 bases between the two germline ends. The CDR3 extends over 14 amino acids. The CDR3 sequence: CASTKRAGVETQYF. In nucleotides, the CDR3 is TGTGCCAGCACCAAGCGGGCAGGCGTGGAGACCCAGTACTTC.

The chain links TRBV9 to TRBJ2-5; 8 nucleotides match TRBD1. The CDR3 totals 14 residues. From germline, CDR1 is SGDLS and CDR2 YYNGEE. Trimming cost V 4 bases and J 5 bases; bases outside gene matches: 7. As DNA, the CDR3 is TGTGCCAGCAGCATCGACAGGGGCCGGGAGACCCAGTACTTC. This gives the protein CASSIDRGRETQYF.

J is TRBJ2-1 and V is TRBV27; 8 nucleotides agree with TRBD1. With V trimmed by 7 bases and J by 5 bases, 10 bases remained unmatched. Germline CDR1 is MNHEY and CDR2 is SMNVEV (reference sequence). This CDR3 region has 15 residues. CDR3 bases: TGTGCCAGCACCCCGATAGGACAGGGCGACAATGAGCAGTTCTTC. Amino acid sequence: CASTPIGQGDNEQFF.

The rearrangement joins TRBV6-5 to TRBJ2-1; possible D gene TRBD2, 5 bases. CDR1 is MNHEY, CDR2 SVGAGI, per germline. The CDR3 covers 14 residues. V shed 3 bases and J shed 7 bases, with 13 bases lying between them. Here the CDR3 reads CASSYSEGTNEQFF. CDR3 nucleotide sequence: TGTGCCAGCAGTTATAGTGAGGGAACGAATGAGCAGTTCTTC.

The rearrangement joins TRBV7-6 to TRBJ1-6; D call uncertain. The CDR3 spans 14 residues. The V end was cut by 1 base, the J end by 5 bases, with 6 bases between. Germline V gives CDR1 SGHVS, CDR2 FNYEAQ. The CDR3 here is CASSLEYDNSPLHF. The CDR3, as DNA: TGTGCCAGCAGCTTAGAATATGATAATTCACCCCTCCACTTT.

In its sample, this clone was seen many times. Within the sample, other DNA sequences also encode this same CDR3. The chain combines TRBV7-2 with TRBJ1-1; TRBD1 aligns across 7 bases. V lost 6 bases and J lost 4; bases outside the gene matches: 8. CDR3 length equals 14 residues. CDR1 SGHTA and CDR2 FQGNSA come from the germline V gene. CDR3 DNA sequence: TGTGCCAGCAGTACTAGGGGGCGCGGCACTGAAGCTTTCTTT. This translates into CASSTRGRGTEAFF.

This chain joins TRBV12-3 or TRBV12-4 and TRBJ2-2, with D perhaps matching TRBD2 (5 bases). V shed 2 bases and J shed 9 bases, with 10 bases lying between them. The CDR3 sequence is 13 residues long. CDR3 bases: TGTGCCAGCAGTTTAATATCGGGGTGGGAGCTGTTTTTT. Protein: CASSLISGWELFF.